One sample yielded the 11 T cell receptor beta chains listed below, sequenced in a study of blood T cell repertoires in COVID-19. Repertoires were generated with immunoSEQ multiplex PCR, while TCRdb's copy carries only in-frame clones and drops some. The table has a few hundred thousand clones, about 90% seen once. The sample consisted of PBMCs or T cells enriched from blood (not recorded which). The receptor set was obtained from a woman in her twenties or thirties who had recovered from COVID-19.

The J gene is TRBJ2-6, the V gene TRBV6-6, with D possibly matching TRBD2 (5 bases). The CDR3 is made up of 15 amino acids. With 0 bases removed from V and 5 bases from J, the gap between germline ends came to 8 bases. Germline CDR1 MNHNY, CDR2 SVGAGI (reference sequence). CDR3 residues: CASSYSEEWANVLTF. CDR3 DNA: TGTGCCAGCAGTTACTCGGAGGAGTGGGCCAACGTCCTGACTTTC.

CDR3 residues: CASSPGSGGASTGELFF. The CDR3 DNA reads as TGTGCCAGCTCTCCAGGATCAGGGGGCGCGAGCACCGGGGAGCTGTTTTTT. The chain uses TRBV18 and TRBJ2-2; TRBD1 agrees at 8 bases. The trim removed 6 bases at V and 4 bases at J, leaving 13 bases unmatched. This CDR3 has 17 amino acids. Germline lookup yields CDR1 KGHSH and CDR2 LQKENI.

The table lists this clone with a count of one. The chain combines TRBV5-1 with TRBJ2-1; no clear D gene. The germline CDR1 and CDR2 sequences are SGHRS and YFSETQ. CDR3 length: 14 amino acids. Trimming left V 5 bases short and J 4 bases short, with 13 bases between. CDR3 DNA sequence: TGCGCCAGCAGTTTCGACTTTAATTACAATGAGCAGTTCTTC. Protein: CASSFDFNYNEQFF.

This chain links TRBV4-2 with TRBJ2-4; 8 bases line up with TRBD1. Germline V CDR1 and CDR2: LGHNA, YNFKEQ. The trim removed 4 bases at V and 6 bases at J, leaving 8 bases unmatched. This CDR3 comprises 15 residues. The CDR3: CASSRSQGAGNIQYF. Written as DNA, the CDR3 is TGTGCCAGCAGCCGCTCCCAGGGGGCCGGAAACATTCAGTACTTC.

V and J are TRBV4-1 and TRBJ2-1; 7 positions match TRBD1. Germline CDR1 reads MGHRA; CDR2 reads YSYEKL. The V segment lost 1 base and the J segment 4 bases; nucleotides outside the gene matches: 1. This CDR3 comprises 14 residues. The DNA for the CDR3 is TGCGCCAGCAGCCAAGGGGGACAGTACAATGAGCAGTTCTTC. Its translation is CASSQGGQYNEQFF.

The chain carries TRBV7-2 and TRBJ2-7; D is perhaps TRBD1 (6 bases). Germline V gene lookup returns CDR1 SGHTA and CDR2 FQGNSA. V gave up 5 bases and J gave up 3 bases, with 8 bases separating them. This CDR3 has 12 residues. CDR3 bases: TGTGCCAGCAGCGGGGGCAGCTACGAGCAGTACTTC. Its protein product is CASSGGSYEQYF.

This chain links TRBV9 with TRBJ1-4; D is perhaps TRBD1 (6 bases). V lost 4 bases and J 2 bases, leaving 15 bases between the germline ends. The CDR3 covers 16 residues. In germline, CDR1 is SGDLS, CDR2 YYNGEE. CDR3 loop: CASSSGQTKTNEKLFF. The CDR3 DNA follows: TGTGCCAGCAGCTCCGGACAGACTAAGACTAATGAAAAACTGTTTTTT. The full variable domain, rest sourced from reference TRBV9 and TRBJ1-4, is DSGVTQTPKHLITATGQRVTLRCSPRSGDLSVYWYQQSLDQGLQFLIQYYNGEERAKGNILERFSAQQFPDLHSELNLSSLELGDSALYFCASSSGQTKTNEKLFFGSGTQLSVL.

This chain links TRBV28 with TRBJ2-3, with 7 bases lining up with TRBD1. This CDR3 contains 15 residues. CDR1 and CDR2 from the germline V gene are MDHEN and SYDVKM. The junction had 10 bases not matched to a gene; V was cut back by 7 bases and J by 3 bases. The CDR3 protein is CASTDDRAQTDTQYF. The CDR3 DNA sequence: TGTGCCAGCACCGACGACAGGGCCCAGACAGATACGCAGTATTTT.

This clone was seen at least ten times. Other nucleotide sequences from this sample produce the same CDR3. The V gene is TRBV27, the J gene TRBJ1-1, with a possible D match to TRBD1 (6 bases). Germline CDR1 reads MNHEY; CDR2 reads SMNVEV (reference sequence). The germline V and J ends were trimmed by 3 bases and 1 base, with 6 bases remaining between them. CDR3 length: 13 residues. CDR3 protein: CASSLGQNTEAFF. DNA of the CDR3: TGTGCCAGCAGTTTGGGACAGAACACTGAAGCTTTCTTT.

The chain is built from TRBV9 and TRBJ1-1, with D perhaps matching TRBD1 (5 bases). This CDR3 is built from 15 residues. Germline lookup yields CDR1 SGDLS and CDR2 YYNGEE. With 4 bases removed from V and 0 bases from J, the gap between germline ends came to 13 bases. CDR3 DNA sequence: TGTGCCAGCAGCCCTCAGACAGAACTGAACACTGAAGCTTTCTTT. Protein sequence: CASSPQTELNTEAFF. The full variable domain, in which reference TRBV9 and TRBJ1-1 provide the parts outside the CDR3, is DSGVTQTPKHLITATGQRVTLRCSPRSGDLSVYWYQQSLDQGLQFLIQYYNGEERAKGNILERFSAQQFPDLHSELNLSSLELGDSALYFCASSPQTELNTEAFFGQGTRLTVV.

V and J are TRBV27 and TRBJ1-2, with a weak D call TRBD1 (6 bases). Germline V gene sequence: CDR1 MNHEY, CDR2 SMNVEV (reference sequence). The CDR3 runs 15 residues. V dropped 0 bases and J dropped 5 bases, with 13 bases sitting between them. This chain's CDR3 is CASSLSPTGQYGYTF. Here the CDR3 DNA reads TGTGCCAGCAGTTTATCCCCAACCGGACAGTATGGCTACACCTTC.